These 6 T cell receptor beta chains were sequenced from one sample in a study of patients and donors after allogeneic stem cell transplantation. TCRdb re-called the RT-PCR reads through MiXCR, storing one row per CDR3 protein. The sample shows around 23,000 distinct CDR3 sequences, under 30% of them seen only once. Specimen: blood, either unsorted or a sorted T cell fraction (not recorded which). The source of these receptors is a human donor who was either an allogeneic HSCT recipient or a stem cell or donor lymphocyte infusion donor (not recorded which). It is not recorded whose cells these are; they may come from a transplant donor.

The chain joins TRBV24-1 to TRBJ2-1; 9 nucleotides align to TRBD2. Germline values: CDR1 KGHDR, CDR2 SFDVKD. Trimming removed 7 bases from V and 5 bases from J; junction bases left unmatched: 11. There are 16 residues in the CDR3. CDR3 region: CATSGSWRGGHNEQFF. The CDR3 DNA sequence: TGTGCCACCAGCGGGTCCTGGCGGGGGGGCCACAATGAGCAGTTCTTC.

The rearrangement links TRBV14 to TRBJ1-1; no clear D gene. V gave up 2 bases and J gave up 4 bases, with 8 bases separating them. This CDR3 comprises 13 residues. The germline V gene has CDR1 SGHDN and CDR2 FVKESK. Here the CDR3 DNA reads TGTGCCAGCAGCCAACCTTTTTCCACTGAAGCTTTCTTT. Its protein product is CASSQPFSTEAFF.

This clonotype was counted at least ten times. The chain couples TRBV20-1 to TRBJ2-2; TRBD1 matches 7 bases. The CDR3 has 13 amino acids. Germline V lookup: CDR1 DFQATT, CDR2 SNEGSKA (reference sequence). The junction had 8 bases not matched to a gene; V was cut back by 5 bases and J by 8 bases. This CDR3 is CSAPQTGLGELFF. DNA for the CDR3: TGCAGTGCTCCACAGACAGGGCTTGGGGAGCTGTTTTTT.

This clonotype was observed once. A much larger clone sits a single nucleotide away, making a read error possible. This likely comes from a read error, as the CDR3 has no conserved phenylalanine or tryptophan at its end. The chain links TRBV24-1 to TRBJ1-2; D perhaps matches TRBD1 (6 bases). Germline V gene lookup returns CDR1 KGHDR and CDR2 SFDVKD. The CDR3 is made up of 13 amino acids. Trimming stripped 6 bases from V and 8 bases from J, with 15 bases between. CDR3 sequence (DNA): TGTGCCACCAGTCGGGGCAGGGGAGGCGGCTACACCTAC. This sequence encodes CATSRGRGGGYTY.

Regarding this clonotype: A much larger clone lies one base from this, so it may be a read error. The chain links TRBV20-1 to TRBJ1-1; possible D gene TRBD1, 5 bases. The CDR3 is 13 amino acids. Germline V gene lookup returns CDR1 DFQATT and CDR2 SNEGSKA (reference sequence). In nucleotides, the CDR3 is TGCGGTGCTTACCCGGGGACTGCTATCAAAGCTTTCTTT. Residues: CGAYPGTAIKAFF.

The rearrangement joins TRBV20-1 to TRBJ2-7; possible D gene TRBD1, 6 bases. Germline loops: CDR1 DFQATT, CDR2 SNEGSKA (reference sequence). Trimming took off 3 bases at V and 0 bases at J, with 12 bases between the two ends. This CDR3 is built from 14 residues. DNA for the CDR3: TGCAGTGCTAGCGCCGGGACAACCTCCTACGAGCAGTACGTC. Its protein product is CSASAGTTSYEQYV.